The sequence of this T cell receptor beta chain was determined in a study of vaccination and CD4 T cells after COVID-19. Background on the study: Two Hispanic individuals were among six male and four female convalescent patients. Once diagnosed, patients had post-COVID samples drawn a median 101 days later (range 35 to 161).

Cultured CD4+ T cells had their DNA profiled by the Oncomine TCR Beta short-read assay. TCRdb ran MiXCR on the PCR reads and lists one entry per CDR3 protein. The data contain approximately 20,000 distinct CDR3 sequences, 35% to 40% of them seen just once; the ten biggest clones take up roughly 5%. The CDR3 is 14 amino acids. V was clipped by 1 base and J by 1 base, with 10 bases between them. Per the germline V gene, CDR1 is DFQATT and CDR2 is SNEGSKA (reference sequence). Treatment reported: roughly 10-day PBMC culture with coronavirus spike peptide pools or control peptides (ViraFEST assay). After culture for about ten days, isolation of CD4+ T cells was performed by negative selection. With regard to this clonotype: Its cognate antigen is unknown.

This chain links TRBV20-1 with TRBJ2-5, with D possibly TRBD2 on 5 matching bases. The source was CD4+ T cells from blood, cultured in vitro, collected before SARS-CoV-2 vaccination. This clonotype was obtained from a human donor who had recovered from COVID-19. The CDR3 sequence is CSARGNRGQETQYF. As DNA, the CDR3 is TGCAGTGCTAGAGGGAATCGGGGCCAAGAGACCCAGTACTTC.